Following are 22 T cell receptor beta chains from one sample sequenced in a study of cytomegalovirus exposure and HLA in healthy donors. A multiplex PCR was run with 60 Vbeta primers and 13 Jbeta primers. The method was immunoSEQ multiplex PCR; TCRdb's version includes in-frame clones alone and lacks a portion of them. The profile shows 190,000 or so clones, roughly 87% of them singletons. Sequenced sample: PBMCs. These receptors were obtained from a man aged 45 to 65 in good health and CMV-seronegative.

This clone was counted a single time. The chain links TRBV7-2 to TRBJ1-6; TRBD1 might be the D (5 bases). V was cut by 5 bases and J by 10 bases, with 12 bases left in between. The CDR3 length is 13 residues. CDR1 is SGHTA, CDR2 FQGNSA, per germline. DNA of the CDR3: TGTGCCAGCAGCCCGGGGGTAGAGTCACCCCTCCACTTT. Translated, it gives CASSPGVESPLHF.

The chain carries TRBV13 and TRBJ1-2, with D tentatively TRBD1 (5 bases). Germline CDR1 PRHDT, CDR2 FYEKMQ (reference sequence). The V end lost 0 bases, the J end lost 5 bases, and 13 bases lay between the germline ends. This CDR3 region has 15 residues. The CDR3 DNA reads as TGTGCCAGCAGCTTAGGCGGGGCGGGACTATATGGCTACACCTTC. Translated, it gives CASSLGGAGLYGYTF.

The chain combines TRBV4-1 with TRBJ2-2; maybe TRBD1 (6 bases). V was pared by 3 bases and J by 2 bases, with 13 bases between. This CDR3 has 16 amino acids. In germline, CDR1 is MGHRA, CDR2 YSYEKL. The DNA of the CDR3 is TGCGCCAGCAGCCACCGCAGGGGAGTAAACACCGGGGAGCTGTTTTTT. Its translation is CASSHRRGVNTGELFF.

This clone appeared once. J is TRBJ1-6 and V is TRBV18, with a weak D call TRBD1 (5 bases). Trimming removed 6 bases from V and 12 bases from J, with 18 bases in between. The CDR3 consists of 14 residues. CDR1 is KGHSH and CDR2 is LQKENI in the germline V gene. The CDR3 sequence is CASSMPGGVRPLHF. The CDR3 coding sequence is TGTGCCAGCTCCATGCCTGGGGGGGTGCGACCCCTCCACTTT. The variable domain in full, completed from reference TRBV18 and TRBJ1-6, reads NAGVMQNPRHLVRRRGQEARLRCSPMKGHSHVYWYRQLPEEGLKFMVYLQKENIIDESGMPKERFSAEFPKEGPSILRIQQVVRGDSAAYFCASSMPGGVRPLHFGNGTRLTVT.

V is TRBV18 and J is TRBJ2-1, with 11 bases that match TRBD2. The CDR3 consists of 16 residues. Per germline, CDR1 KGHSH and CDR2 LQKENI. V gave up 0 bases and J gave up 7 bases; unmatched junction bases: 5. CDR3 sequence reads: CASSPPSGGAWNEQFF. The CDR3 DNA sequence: TGTGCCAGCTCACCACCTAGCGGGGGGGCCTGGAATGAGCAGTTCTTC.

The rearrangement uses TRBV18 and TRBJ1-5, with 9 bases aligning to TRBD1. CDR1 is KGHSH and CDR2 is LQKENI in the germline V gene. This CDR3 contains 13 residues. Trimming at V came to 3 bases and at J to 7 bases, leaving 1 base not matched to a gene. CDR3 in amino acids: CASSPDRGQPQHF. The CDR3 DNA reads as TGTGCCAGCTCACCGGACAGGGGACAGCCCCAGCATTTT.

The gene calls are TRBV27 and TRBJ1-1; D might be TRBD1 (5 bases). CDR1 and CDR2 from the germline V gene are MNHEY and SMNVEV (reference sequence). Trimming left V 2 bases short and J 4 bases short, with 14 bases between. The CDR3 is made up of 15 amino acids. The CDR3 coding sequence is TGTGCCAGCAGTTTACGGGGAGGGGTTGCCACTGAAGCTTTCTTT. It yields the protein CASSLRGGVATEAFF.

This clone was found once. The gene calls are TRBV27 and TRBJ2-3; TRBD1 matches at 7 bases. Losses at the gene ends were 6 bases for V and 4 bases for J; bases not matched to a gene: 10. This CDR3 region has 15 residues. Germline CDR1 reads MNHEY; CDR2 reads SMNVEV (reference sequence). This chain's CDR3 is CASSRYSDRSDTQYF. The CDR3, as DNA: TGTGCCAGCAGCCGATACTCGGACAGGTCAGATACGCAGTATTTT.

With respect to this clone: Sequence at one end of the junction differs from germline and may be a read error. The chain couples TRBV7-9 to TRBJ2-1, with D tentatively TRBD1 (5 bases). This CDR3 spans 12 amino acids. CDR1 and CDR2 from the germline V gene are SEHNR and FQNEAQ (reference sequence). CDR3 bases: TGTTCCAGCAGCTCGCAGGGAAATGAGCAGTTCTTC. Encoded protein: CSSSSQGNEQFF. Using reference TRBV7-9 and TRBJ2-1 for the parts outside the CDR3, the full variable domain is DTGVSQNPRHKITKRGQNVTFRCDPISEHNRLYWYRQTLGQGPEFLTYFQNEAQLEKSRLLSDRFSAERPKGSFSTLEIQRTEQGDSAMYLCSSSSQGNEQFFGPGTRLTVL.

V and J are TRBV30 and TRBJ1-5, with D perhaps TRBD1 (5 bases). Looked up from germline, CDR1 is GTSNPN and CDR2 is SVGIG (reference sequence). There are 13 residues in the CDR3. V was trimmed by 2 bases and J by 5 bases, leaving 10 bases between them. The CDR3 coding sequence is TGTGCCTGGAGTCTGCGGGGCGATCAGCCCCAGCATTTT. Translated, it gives CAWSLRGDQPQHF.

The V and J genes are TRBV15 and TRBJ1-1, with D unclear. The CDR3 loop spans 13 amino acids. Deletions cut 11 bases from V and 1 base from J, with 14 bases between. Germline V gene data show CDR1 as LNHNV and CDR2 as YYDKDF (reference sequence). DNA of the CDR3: TGTGCCCCTCTCATCCACTCGAACACTGAAGCTTTCTTT. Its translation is CAPLIHSNTEAFF.

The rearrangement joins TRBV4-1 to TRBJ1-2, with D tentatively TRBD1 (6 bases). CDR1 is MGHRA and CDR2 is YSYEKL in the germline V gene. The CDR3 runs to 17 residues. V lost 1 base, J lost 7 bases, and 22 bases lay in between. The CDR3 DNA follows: TGCGCCAGCAGCCAAGGGGTGGCGAGCAGGGGATCTCCTGGCTACACCTTC. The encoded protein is CASSQGVASRGSPGYTF.

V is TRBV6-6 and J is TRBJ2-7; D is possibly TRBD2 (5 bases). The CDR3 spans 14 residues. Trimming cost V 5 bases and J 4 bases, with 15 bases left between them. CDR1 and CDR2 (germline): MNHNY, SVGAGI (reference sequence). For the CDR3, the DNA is TGTGCCAGCAGTCGACGGACCGGGGTTTACGAGCAGTACTTC. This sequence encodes CASSRRTGVYEQYF.

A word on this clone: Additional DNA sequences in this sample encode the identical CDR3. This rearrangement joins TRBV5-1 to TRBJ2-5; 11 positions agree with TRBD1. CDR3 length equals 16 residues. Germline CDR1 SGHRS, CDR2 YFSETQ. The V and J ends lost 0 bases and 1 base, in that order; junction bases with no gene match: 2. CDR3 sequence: CASSLAGTGGQETQYF. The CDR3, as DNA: TGCGCCAGCAGCTTGGCCGGGACAGGGGGCCAAGAGACCCAGTACTTC.

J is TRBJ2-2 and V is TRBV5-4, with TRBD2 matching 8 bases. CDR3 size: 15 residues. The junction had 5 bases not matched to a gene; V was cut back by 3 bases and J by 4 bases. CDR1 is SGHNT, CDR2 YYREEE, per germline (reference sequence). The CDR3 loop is CASSSKGTSTGELFF. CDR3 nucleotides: TGTGCCAGCAGCTCCAAAGGGACTAGCACCGGGGAGCTGTTTTTT.

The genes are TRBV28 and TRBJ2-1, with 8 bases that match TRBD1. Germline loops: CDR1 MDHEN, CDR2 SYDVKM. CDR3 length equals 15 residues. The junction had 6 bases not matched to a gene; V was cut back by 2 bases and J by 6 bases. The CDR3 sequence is CASSLTGGSGNEQFF. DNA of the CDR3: TGTGCCAGCAGTTTAACAGGGGGGAGTGGCAATGAGCAGTTCTTC.

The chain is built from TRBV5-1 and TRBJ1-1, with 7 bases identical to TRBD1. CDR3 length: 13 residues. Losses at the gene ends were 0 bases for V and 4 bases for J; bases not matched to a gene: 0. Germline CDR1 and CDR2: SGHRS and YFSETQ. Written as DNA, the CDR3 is TGCGCCAGCAGCTTGGAGGGGGCCACTGAAGCTTTCTTT. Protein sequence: CASSLEGATEAFF.

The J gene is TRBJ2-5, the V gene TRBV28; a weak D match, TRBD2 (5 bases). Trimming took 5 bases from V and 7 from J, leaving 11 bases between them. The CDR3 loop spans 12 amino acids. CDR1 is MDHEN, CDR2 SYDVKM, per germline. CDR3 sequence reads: CASSDAGRTQYF. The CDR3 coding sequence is TGTGCCAGCAGTGACGCGGGTCGGACCCAGTACTTC.

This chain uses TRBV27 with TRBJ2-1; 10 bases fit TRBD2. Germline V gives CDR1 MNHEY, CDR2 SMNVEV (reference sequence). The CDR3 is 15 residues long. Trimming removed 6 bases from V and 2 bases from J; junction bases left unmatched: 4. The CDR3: CASSPLAGAYNEQFF. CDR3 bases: TGTGCCAGCAGCCCTCTAGCGGGAGCCTACAATGAGCAGTTCTTC.

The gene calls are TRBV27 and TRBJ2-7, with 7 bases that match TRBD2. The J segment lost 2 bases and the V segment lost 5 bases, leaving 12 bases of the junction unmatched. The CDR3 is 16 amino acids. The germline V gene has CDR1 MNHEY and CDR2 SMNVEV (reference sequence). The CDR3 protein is CASSHQSGNPPYEQYF. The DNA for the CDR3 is TGTGCCAGCAGTCACCAGAGCGGGAATCCACCCTACGAGCAGTACTTC.

CDR3 nucleotide sequence: TGTGCCAGCTCCCCCAGCCAGCGAAGGGAGACCCAGTACTTC. Translated, it gives CASSPSQRRETQYF. The chain joins TRBV18 to TRBJ2-5; no firm D call. Trimming stripped 6 bases from V and 5 bases from J, with 16 bases between. CDR1 and CDR2 from the germline V gene are KGHSH and LQKENI. The CDR3 is made up of 14 amino acids.

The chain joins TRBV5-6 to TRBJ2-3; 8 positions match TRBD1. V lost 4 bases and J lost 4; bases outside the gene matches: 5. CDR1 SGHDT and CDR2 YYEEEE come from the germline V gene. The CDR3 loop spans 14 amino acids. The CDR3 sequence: CASSPGQVPDTQYF. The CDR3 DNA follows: TGTGCCAGCAGCCCGGGACAGGTCCCAGATACGCAGTATTTT. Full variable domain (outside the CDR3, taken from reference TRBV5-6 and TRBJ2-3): DAGVTQSPTHLIKTRGQQVTLRCSPKSGHDTVSWYQQALGQGPQFIFQYYEEEERQRGNFPDRFSGHQFPNYSSELNVNALLLGDSALYLCASSPGQVPDTQYFGPGTRLTVL.